What follows describes a single T cell receptor (beta chain). Its antigen specificity is not known. The input lacks base qualities; no much larger clone sits a single base away. The sample is drawn from a study of identical twins listed by TCRdb under 2016. Regarding the research as a whole: To test whether fetal clonotypes persist, the study used deep sequencing on TCR alpha and beta repertoires from monozygotic twins, unrelated adults of various ages, and cord blood. To rule out contamination, the twin experiments were replicated at different times with different library preparation protocols.

Overall results and qualifications from the work: Compared with coincidental sharing between unrelated individuals, out-of-frame TCR alpha sequences shared between twins had an excess of sequences with low generation probability. Fewer insertions were carried by abundant cord blood beta clonotypes, a similar but weaker trend appeared in young adult naive repertoires, and no such trend appeared in memory repertoires. Invariant T cells such as MAIT and iNKT could partly confound zero-insertion analyses, though diverse VJ usage argued against this for most clonotypes. Recombination models systematically underestimated out-of-frame TCR alpha sharing in monozygotic twins but agreed with sharing between unrelated individuals. Because the same donors could not be followed over many years, conclusions were based on cross-sectional statistical analysis. In beta out-of-frame sequences, excess twin sharing was weaker, because having fewer shared sequences lowered the signal-to-noise ratio.

Every donor in the study was a healthy Caucasian. The method was 5' RACE. The sequencer was an Illumina HiSeq 2000. A universal primer binding site was introduced by template switching, and a unique molecular identifier was present in the final cDNA, enabling accurate counting of TCR cDNA molecules. First-strand cDNA for TCR alpha and beta chains was synthesized from specific primers in the conserved constant-segment region. To control for contamination, each cDNA library was double barcoded with a SMART-Mk sample barcode plus Illumina barcodes. Two successive PCR steps introduced TruSeq adapter sequences along with Illumina sample barcodes. The Illumina HiSeq platform was used with custom primers to sequence TCR alpha and beta cDNA libraries. Per the original workflow: Unique molecular identifiers were extracted from raw reads with MiGEC, and CDR3 positions were determined with MiXCR. Recombination models were inferred per individual with the repgenHMM and IGoR tools using an EM algorithm. The tcR package in R was used for shared clonotype analysis, with sharing normalized by the product of cloneset sizes. To study raw recombination free of thymic and clonal selection effects, out-of-frame nonproductive sequences were analyzed. TCRdb cleaned the public reads at Q25 with fastp, built clones with MiXCR and kept in-frame beta chains. Identical CDR3 proteins give one entry, which carries the most common genes and DNA. The V and J calls reflect TCRdb's pipeline rather than the authors' work. The sample data list roughly 1.6 million distinct CDR3 sequences, and about 31% of these were observed just once. About 0.27% of the sample goes to the ten largest clones.

The germline V gene supplies CDR1 SGDLS and CDR2 YYNGEE. CDR3 length: 11 amino acids, cysteine to phenylalanine. CDR3 DNA is the only sequence kept; it has 33 bases, read in frame from the first base. V drops 0 bases and J drops 9 bases, leaving 3 bases in between. This sequence was found in a newborn girl in good health. The rearrangement combines TRBV9 with TRBJ2-2; the D segment cannot be called with confidence. The material sequenced was cord blood. The DNA sequence is as follows: TGTGCCAGCAGCGTAGAGAGGGAGCTGTTTTTT. Its translation is CASSVERELFF.